This T cell receptor beta chain was captured by sequencing in a study of T cell changes during pregnancy in multiple sclerosis. Here immunoSEQ multiplex PCR was the method, and the copy in TCRdb shows in-frame clones only, minus some. The sample shows 17,000 or so clones, roughly 80% of them seen only once. This TCR derives from a female donor in good health, enrolled as a control in a pregnancy study. The sequencing used CD8+ T cells from peripheral blood mononuclear cells, collected in the third trimester of pregnancy.

In DNA, the CDR3 is TGCGCCAGCAGCCAATGGGCAGCGGGGGTCACAGATACGCAGTATTTT. It yields the protein CASSQWAAGVTDTQYF. The V call is TRBV4-3, the J call TRBJ2-3; TRBD2 matches at 8 bases. Germline CDR1 LGHNA, CDR2 YSLEER. J was trimmed by 2 bases and V by 2 bases; bases with no gene match: 6. This CDR3 spans 16 amino acids.